Listed below are T cell receptor beta chains from one sample, sequenced in a study of molecular identifiers for immune sequencing clone quantification. TCRdb reanalysed the PCR reads using MiXCR and keeps one entry per CDR3 protein. The table shows about 500,000 distinct CDR3 sequences, with about 25% occurring only once. The sample consisted of naive CD8+ T cells from blood, with Jurkat cell RNA spiked in. These receptors originate from a human donor in good health. Some libraries in this study had Jurkat cell RNA spiked in. CDR3s include the opening cysteine and the closing phenylalanine or tryptophan. The D gene is left open where the match is weak. Clone sizes are given selectively: once, few, many, or a class where the clone is expanded.

J,D,size,V,CDR3,DNA
TRBJ1-1,.,few,TRBV6-6,CASSDSTYTLLGTNTEAFF,TGTGCCAGCAGTGATTCCACCTATACCCTCTTGGGCACGAACACTGAAGCTTTCTTT
TRBJ2-7,.,few,TRBV9,CASSVGSMSSYEQYF,TGTGCCAGCAGCGTCGGAAGCATGAGCTCCTACGAGCAGTACTTC
TRBJ2-7,.,few,TRBV28,CASSNVIFAESGISYEQYF,TGTGCCAGCAGTAACGTCATTTTTGCCGAGAGTGGTATCTCCTACGAGCAGTACTTC
TRBJ2-3,.,.,TRBV12-3/TRBV12-4,CASSQPLPGVGTDTQYF,TGTGCCAGCAGTCAACCCCTCCCCGGGGTGGGGACAGATACGCAGTATTTT
TRBJ1-1,.,.,TRBV4-1,CASSRGGGITEAFF,TGCGCCAGCAGCCGAGGCGGGGGCATCACTGAAGCTTTCTTT
TRBJ1-4,TRBD1,.,TRBV2,CASSEAVQGATNEKLFF,TGTGCCAGCAGTGAAGCGGTACAGGGGGCGACTAATGAAAAACTGTTTTTT
TRBJ2-7,.,many,TRBV7-2,CASSSSNWGPYEQYF,TGTGCCAGCAGCTCATCTAATTGGGGCCCCTACGAGCAGTACTTC
TRBJ2-7,.,few,TRBV4-3,CASSQYRGAEQYF,TGCGCCAGCAGCCAATATAGGGGGGCCGAGCAGTACTTC
TRBJ1-1,.,.,TRBV3-1,CASSHSWDPEAFF,TGTGCCAGCAGCCACTCTTGGGACCCTGAAGCTTTCTTT
TRBJ2-3,.,few,TRBV28,CASSLSLAAGESTDTQYF,TGTGCCAGCAGTTTATCCCTCGCAGCCGGAGAAAGCACAGATACGCAGTATTTT
TRBJ1-1,.,few,TRBV6-5,CASSRRVNTEAFF,TGTGCCAGCAGCAGACGGGTGAACACTGAAGCTTTCTTT
TRBJ1-4,TRBD1,.,TRBV5-1,CASSLTGGRVEKLFF,TGCGCCAGCAGCCTGACAGGGGGCCGTGTGGAAAAACTGTTTTTT
TRBJ2-3,.,many,TRBV2,CASSALPGTDTQYF,TGTGCCAGCAGTGCCCTTCCTGGCACAGATACGCAGTATTTT
TRBJ2-7,.,.,TRBV21-1,CASSTRGRNEQYF,TGTGCCAGCAGCACGAGGGGGAGGAACGAGCAGTACTTC
TRBJ1-1,TRBD1,.,TRBV4-1,CASSQAGQGGEAFF,TGCGCCAGCAGCCAAGCCGGACAGGGGGGTGAAGCTTTCTTT
TRBJ2-3,.,many,TRBV27,CASSPLRMDTQYF,TGTGCCAGCAGTCCCCTCCGTATGGATACGCAGTATTTT
TRBJ2-7,TRBD2,.,TRBV7-9,CASSFREEPYEQYF,TGTGCCAGCAGCTTTCGGGAGGAACCCTACGAGCAGTACTTC
TRBJ2-7,TRBD1,few,TRBV7-9,CASSSPGQAFSYEQYF,TGTGCCAGCAGCTCCCCGGGACAGGCCTTCTCCTACGAGCAGTACTTC
TRBJ2-1,.,.,TRBV29-1,CSVEPEGGRGFMNERFF,TGCAGCGTTGAACCCGAGGGGGGCAGGGGATTTATGAATGAGCGGTTCTTC
TRBJ1-2,.,.,TRBV27,CASSLRPGFYGYTF,TGTGCCAGCAGTTTGCGGCCCGGATTCTATGGCTACACCTTC
TRBJ1-5,.,many,TRBV6-5,CASSSDGNQPQHF,TGTGCCAGCAGTTCGGACGGCAATCAGCCCCAGCATTTT
TRBJ1-5,.,few,TRBV19,CASSMFGQSQPQHF,TGTGCCAGTAGTATGTTCGGTCAGAGCCAGCCCCAGCATTTT
TRBJ2-1,TRBD1,.,TRBV5-6,CASSWGQYNSYNEQFF,TGTGCCAGCAGCTGGGGACAGTACAATTCCTACAATGAGCAGTTCTTC
TRBJ2-6,TRBD1,few,TRBV27,CASSPTQGAHGANVLTF,TGTGCCAGCAGTCCAACCCAGGGGGCGCATGGGGCCAACGTCCTGACTTTC
TRBJ1-5,TRBD1,many,TRBV24-1,CATGPGQGSNQPQHF,TGTGCCACCGGTCCGGGACAGGGGAGCAATCAGCCCCAGCATTTT
TRBJ1-3,.,.,TRBV9,CASSSAMVNSGNTIYF,TGTGCCAGCAGTAGCGCGATGGTGAACTCTGGAAACACCATATATTTT
TRBJ2-7,TRBD2,.,TRBV4-3,CASSQEWTSGVSSYEQYF,TGCGCCAGCAGCCAAGAGTGGACTAGCGGAGTTAGCTCCTACGAGCAGTACTTC
TRBJ1-5,.,.,TRBV10-3,CAISEVGSNQPQHF,TGTGCCATCAGTGAAGTTGGGTCAAATCAGCCCCAGCATTTT
TRBJ2-5,TRBD1,few,TRBV28,CASGNRGEVETQYF,TGTGCCAGCGGGAACAGGGGAGAGGTAGAGACCCAGTACTTC
TRBJ1-4,.,many,TRBV11-2,CASSFLESNEKLFF,TGTGCCAGCAGCTTTTTGGAATCTAATGAAAAACTGTTTTTT
TRBJ2-7,TRBD2,few,TRBV5-5,CASKKLAGDYEQYF,TGTGCCAGCAAAAAACTAGCGGGAGACTACGAGCAGTACTTC
TRBJ2-7,.,many,TRBV7-6,CASSLTRGPAQGQYF,TGTGCCAGCAGCTTGACCCGAGGACCCGCACAGGGGCAGTACTTC
TRBJ1-3,.,.,TRBV12-3/TRBV12-4,CASSTGPSSGNTIYF,TGTGCCAGCAGTACCGGACCGAGCTCTGGAAACACTATATATTTT
TRBJ1-2,TRBD1,few,TRBV7-9,CASSFRDRDPYGYTF,TGTGCCAGCAGCTTCCGGGACAGAGACCCCTATGGCTACACCTTC
TRBJ1-1,.,many,TRBV27,CASSFGGINTEAFF,TGTGCCAGCAGTTTTGGAGGAATTAACACTGAAGCTTTCTTT
TRBJ1-1,.,many,TRBV4-3,CASRQGLSGTEAFF,TGCGCCAGCCGCCAAGGGCTCTCGGGCACTGAAGCTTTCTTT
TRBJ1-1,.,.,TRBV5-8,CASSLDPIGTEAFF,TGTGCCAGCAGCTTGGACCCTATTGGCACTGAAGCTTTCTTT
TRBJ2-7,.,many,TRBV7-2,CASSLAGLPGYEQYF,TGTGCCAGCAGCTTAGCAGGTCTCCCCGGGTACGAGCAGTACTTC
TRBJ2-4,.,few,TRBV2,CASSEDYYKNIQYF,TGTGCCAGCAGTGAGGACTACTACAAAAACATTCAGTACTTC
TRBJ2-3,TRBD2,.,TRBV6-2/TRBV6-3,CACDSIERREETDTQYF,TGTGCCTGCGACTCCATAGAGCGACGGGAGGAGACGGATACGCAGTATTTT
TRBJ1-5,.,few,TRBV6-4,CASSDPKARLNQPQHF,TGTGCCAGCAGTGACCCTAAGGCCAGGCTTAATCAGCCCCAGCATTTT
TRBJ2-7,.,.,TRBV27,CASSFLQGHEQYF,TGTGCCAGCAGTTTTTTACAGGGCCACGAGCAGTACTTC
TRBJ1-6,.,few,TRBV7-9,CASSEGVRSPLHF,TGTGCCAGCAGCGAGGGCGTCAGGTCACCCCTCCACTTT
TRBJ2-6,.,few,TRBV12-3/TRBV12-4,CASSLGVYVSGANVLTF,TGTGCCAGCAGTTTGGGGGTGTACGTATCCGGGGCCAACGTCCTGACTTTC
TRBJ1-1,.,few,TRBV19,CASRRDTLVVVGSTEAFF,TGTGCCAGTAGACGGGACACCCTAGTCGTCGTCGGTTCCACTGAAGCTTTCTTT
TRBJ1-1,.,many,TRBV29-1,CSVAVETAKMNTEAFF,TGCAGCGTTGCGGTGGAGACAGCAAAGATGAACACTGAAGCTTTCTTT
TRBJ1-1,TRBD1,.,TRBV2,CASRFMTGVATEAFF,TGTGCCAGCAGGTTCATGACAGGGGTGGCCACTGAAGCTTTCTTT
TRBJ1-1,.,.,TRBV12-3/TRBV12-4,CASVDMNTEAFF,TGTGCCAGCGTCGACATGAACACTGAAGCTTTCTTT
TRBJ1-1,.,many,TRBV7-9,CASSLEAGNTEAFF,TGTGCCAGCAGCTTAGAGGCGGGCAACACTGAAGCTTTCTTT
TRBJ1-1,TRBD1,.,TRBV7-8,CASSPGQVGTEAFF,TGTGCCAGCAGCCCGGGACAGGTAGGCACTGAAGCTTTCTTT
TRBJ1-1,.,.,TRBV4-3,CASSQDFRSAEAFF,TGCGCCAGCAGCCAAGATTTTCGATCGGCGGAAGCTTTCTTT
TRBJ2-7,.,.,TRBV10-3,CAISDPTGPLKNEQYF,TGTGCCATCAGTGATCCGACAGGCCCCCTGAAGAACGAGCAGTACTTC
TRBJ2-5,.,.,TRBV7-4,CASSRCKIRENLYQETQYF,TGTGCCAGCAGCCGATGCAAAATTCGGGAAAACCTGTACCAAGAGACCCAGTACTTC
TRBJ1-5,.,many,TRBV12-3/TRBV12-4,CASSPHLGISNQPQHF,TGTGCCAGCAGTCCCCATCTAGGGATTAGCAATCAGCCCCAGCATTTT